The 11 T cell receptor beta chains below were found in one sample sequenced in a study of shared clonotypes between healthy human individuals. This table comes from immunoSEQ multiplex PCR, and its TCRdb copy is limited to in-frame clones, with some not included. The repertoire holds about 1,500,000 clones, with approximately 97% as singletons. Sequencing used naive CD4+ T cells sorted from blood. The subset denotes: CD45RA+ positively selected. Receptor source: a man younger than 40 in good health.

About this clone: The same CDR3 arises from other DNA sequences in this sample as well. This rearrangement joins TRBV7-9 to TRBJ2-1; 14 nucleotides agree with TRBD2. The germline V gene encodes CDR1 SEHNR and CDR2 FQNEAQ (reference sequence). Losses at the gene ends were 1 base for V and 1 base for J; bases not matched to a gene: 3. There are 18 residues in the CDR3. The CDR3 nucleotides are TGTGCCAGCAGCTTAGGGGGACTAGCGGGAGTTTCCTACAATGAGCAGTTCTTC. It encodes CASSLGGLAGVSYNEQFF.

As concerns this clone: In the same sample, other DNA sequences code for this CDR3. This sequence joins TRBV18 and TRBJ1-5; possible D gene TRBD1, 5 bases. The CDR3 covers 13 residues. The germline V gene encodes CDR1 KGHSH and CDR2 LQKENI. Trimming shortened V by 2 bases and J by 5 bases, and 7 bases separated the two germline ends. The CDR3 DNA follows: TGTGCCAGCTCACCAACAGGTGATCAGCCCCAGCATTTT. Translated, it gives CASSPTGDQPQHF.

V usage is TRBV5-1 and J usage is TRBJ2-2; a possible D gene is TRBD1 (6 bases). Germline CDR1 is SGHRS and CDR2 is YFSETQ. The V and J ends lost 5 bases and 1 base respectively, with 12 bases between them. This CDR3 has 15 residues. The CDR3 DNA is TGCGCCAGCAGTTCTGACAGGTTGAACACCGGGGAGCTGTTTTTT. As protein: CASSSDRLNTGELFF.

The chain links TRBV7-9 to TRBJ2-5, with a possible D match to TRBD2 (6 bases). The CDR3 is 16 amino acids. Germline CDR1 is SEHNR and CDR2 is FQNEAQ (reference sequence). V was trimmed by 5 bases and J by 5 bases, leaving 21 bases between them. CDR3 region: CASSPPRVGGWETQYF. The CDR3 DNA reads TGTGCCAGCAGCCCCCCTCGGGTGGGAGGTTGGGAGACCCAGTACTTC.

This chain links TRBV4-3 with TRBJ2-1, with 9 nucleotides matching TRBD2. V trimming: 1 base; J trimming: 9 bases; junction bases outside the gene matches: 4. Germline V gives CDR1 LGHNA, CDR2 YSLEER. CDR3 length equals 14 residues. The CDR3 sequence: CASSQAGLAFEQFF. The CDR3 bases are TGCGCCAGCAGCCAAGCGGGACTAGCTTTTGAGCAGTTCTTC.

The chain couples TRBV7-7 to TRBJ1-4, with a possible D match to TRBD1 (5 bases). V was pared by 5 bases and J by 4 bases, with 11 bases between. The germline CDR1 and CDR2 sequences are SSHAT and FNYEAQ (reference sequence). This CDR3 contains 14 residues. The CDR3 spells CASSRGTLNEKLFF. CDR3 bases: TGTGCCAGCAGCCGCGGGACTCTTAATGAAAAACTGTTTTTT.

This chain uses TRBV7-9 with TRBJ1-2; no clear D gene. Trimming cost V 1 base and J 2 bases, with 11 bases left between them. Germline assignment: CDR1 SEHNR and CDR2 FQNEAQ (reference sequence). The CDR3 consists of 15 residues. The CDR3 nucleotides are TGTGCCAGCAGCTTAGTGACCGGAACCAACTATGGCTACACCTTC. This encodes CASSLVTGTNYGYTF.

The rearrangement joins TRBV2 to TRBJ2-3; 7 bases agree with TRBD2. There are 13 residues in the CDR3. Germline CDR1 SNHLY, CDR2 FYNNEI. Unmatched junction bases numbered 6, after V lost 6 bases and J lost 6 bases. CDR3 loop: CASRGLVGDTQYF. The CDR3 nucleotides are TGTGCCAGCAGAGGACTAGTCGGGGATACGCAGTATTTT.

The chain employs TRBV6-5 and TRBJ1-4; the D gene is possibly TRBD1 (6 bases). V lost 6 bases and J lost 7, with 15 bases in between. The CDR3 sequence is 14 residues long. Germline V gene sequence: CDR1 MNHEY, CDR2 SVGAGI. CDR3: CASRPTGYGEKLFF. CDR3 in DNA: TGTGCCAGCAGACCCACAGGGTACGGTGAAAAACTGTTTTTT.

This chain links TRBV4-1 with TRBJ1-2; D is undetermined. The CDR3 runs to 14 residues. CDR1 and CDR2 (germline): MGHRA, YSYEKL. Trimming removed 0 bases from V and 8 bases from J, with 13 bases in between. CDR3 in amino acids: CASSQDRGINGYTF. The DNA for the CDR3 is TGCGCCAGCAGCCAAGATAGAGGGATCAACGGCTACACCTTC.

The J gene is TRBJ2-5, the V gene TRBV5-1; D may be TRBD1 (6 bases). This CDR3 has 16 amino acids. Per germline, CDR1 SGHRS and CDR2 YFSETQ. V was pared by 3 bases and J by 5 bases, with 20 bases between. DNA for the CDR3: TGCGCCAGCAGCTCCCCCCTCCGGGACAAGTCGGAGACCCAGTACTTC. It encodes CASSSPLRDKSETQYF.